The sequence of this T cell receptor (beta chain) was determined in a study of early T cells in non-severe SARS-CoV-2 infection. Study background: Bulk RNA isolated from unsorted whole blood underwent sequencing; chains were not paired.

Germline CDR1 is LGHDT and CDR2 is YNNKEL (reference sequence). V lost 8 bases and J 4 bases, leaving 20 bases between the germline ends. This CDR3 is built from 15 residues. Whole-study findings and limits: Anti-spike CD8 responses were favored by VDJdb matching, which missed private and CD4 specificities.

This clonotype was counted between two and nine times. What it binds is not known. Individual cDNA molecules were tagged with unique molecular identifiers. TCRdb re-derived calls from the 5' RACE reads in MiXCR, one entry per CDR3 protein. This table holds 40,000 to 60,000 distinct CDR3 sequences, more than 5.5% found once. Source: whole blood, taken at baseline. The source is an adult who was a healthcare worker with PCR-confirmed SARS-CoV-2 infection or an uninfected control (not recorded which). The rearrangement joins TRBV3-1 to TRBJ1-2; possibly TRBD1 for D (5 bases). DNA of the CDR3: TGTGCCAGCGGGAGGGGCGGCGCCCCCCGCTATGGCTACACCTTC. Translating it yields CASGRGGAPRYGYTF.